Below, 12 T cell receptor beta chains from the same sample are listed, as sequenced in a study of CD8+ T cells in alopecia areata. Extraction of RNA preceded its reverse transcription into cDNA, which served as the sequencing template. Libraries were prepared by immunoSEQ multiplex PCR; TCRdb keeps only in-frame clonotypes and omits some of them. The sample consists of some 190,000 clones, approximately 67% of them appearing once. Treatment indicated: oral pan-JAK inhibitor, 5-10 mg twice daily. Sequencing used CD4+ T cells sorted from blood, obtained between weeks 49 and 50, from a patient treated with tofacitinib. The receptors here all came from a human donor with alopecia areata.

The chain recombines TRBV25-1 with TRBJ1-6, with 7 bases lining up with TRBD1. Germline trimming cut 5 bases from V and 10 bases from J; bases unmatched to any gene: 5. CDR3 length: 13 residues. CDR1 and CDR2 (germline): MGHDK, SYGVNS. The CDR3 nucleotides read TGTGCCAGCAGTTCCTTACAGGGGTCACCCCTCCACTTT. Translation: CASSSLQGSPLHF.

The V and J genes are TRBV7-2 and TRBJ2-2; possible D gene TRBD1, 5 bases. The CDR3 runs 15 residues. CDR1 is SGHTA, CDR2 FQGNSA, per germline. Trimming took 5 bases from V and 2 from J, leaving 12 bases between them. The DNA of the CDR3 is TGTGCCAGCAGCGTCTCGACAGTAAACACCGGGGAGCTGTTTTTT. It specifies CASSVSTVNTGELFF.

The chain combines TRBV30 with TRBJ1-1, with D possibly matching TRBD1 (5 bases). Per germline, CDR1 GTSNPN and CDR2 SVGIG (reference sequence). The CDR3 length is 12 residues. With 3 bases removed from V and 5 bases from J, the gap between germline ends came to 10 bases. DNA for the CDR3: TGTGCCTGGAGCCGTGGGGGAACTGAAGCTTTCTTT. Translated: CAWSRGGTEAFF.

The chain employs TRBV6-1 and TRBJ2-7; TRBD2 is a possible D gene (5 bases). Germline values: CDR1 MNHNS, CDR2 SASEGT. The V and J ends lost 6 bases and 7 bases respectively, with 16 bases between them. The CDR3 runs 13 residues. CDR3 in DNA: TGTGCCAGCAGAAGCGGACCTTCGGGTGAGCAGTACTTC. Translation: CASRSGPSGEQYF.

The chain couples TRBV20-1 to TRBJ1-2, with a possible D match to TRBD1 (5 bases). Germline V CDR1 and CDR2: DFQATT, SNEGSKA (reference sequence). Trimming removed 7 bases from V and 0 bases from J, with 6 bases in between. CDR3 length equals 11 residues. In DNA form, the CDR3 reads TGCAGTGGGGACTCTAACTATGGCTACACCTTC. Protein: CSGDSNYGYTF.

A few counts support this clone. This CDR3 is CASSELTVETQYF. The DNA for the CDR3 is TGTGCCAGCAGTGAATTAACGGTGGAGACCCAGTACTTC. The V call is TRBV25-1, the J call TRBJ2-5, with unresolved D. Trimming took off 1 base at V and 5 bases at J, with 8 bases between the two ends. CDR1 is MGHDK and CDR2 is SYGVNS in the germline V gene. The CDR3 runs 13 residues.

The V call is TRBV30, the J call TRBJ1-6, with D perhaps TRBD1 (6 bases). Trimming shortened V by 5 bases and J by 6 bases, and 14 bases separated the two germline ends. This CDR3 spans 14 amino acids. Germline CDR1 is GTSNPN and CDR2 is SVGIG (reference sequence). In DNA form, the CDR3 reads TGTGCCTGGCTACAGGGATCCCCTAATTCACCCCTCCACTTT. This codes for CAWLQGSPNSPLHF.

The chain employs TRBV29-1 and TRBJ1-1, with 7 bases aligning to TRBD1. This CDR3 contains 14 residues. Germline-derived CDR1 and CDR2 are SQVTM and ANQGSEA. Germline trimming cut 3 bases from V and 1 base from J; bases unmatched to any gene: 5. Here the CDR3 DNA reads TGCAGCGTTGAGGGGACAGCGGGGAACACTGAAGCTTTCTTT. Protein sequence: CSVEGTAGNTEAFF.

V and J are TRBV20-1 and TRBJ2-1; D remains unclear. Per the germline V gene, CDR1 is DFQATT and CDR2 is SNEGSKA (reference sequence). The germline V and J ends were trimmed by 6 bases and 10 bases, with 13 bases remaining between them. The CDR3 length is 11 residues. The CDR3 spells CSASQVAEQFF. Here the CDR3 DNA reads TGCAGTGCGTCCCAAGTGGCGGAGCAGTTCTTC.

The rearrangement links TRBV10-1 to TRBJ1-1; 10 bases fit TRBD1. The CDR3 runs 15 residues. Germline V CDR1 and CDR2: WNHNN, SYGVQD (reference sequence). With V trimmed by 4 bases and J by 4 bases, 6 bases remained unmatched. CDR3: CASSGATGGLTEAFF. The CDR3 nucleotides read TGCGCCAGCAGTGGGGCGACAGGGGGCCTCACTGAAGCTTTCTTT.

The rearrangement links TRBV10-1 to TRBJ2-3; no clear D gene. Germline values: CDR1 WNHNN, CDR2 SYGVQD (reference sequence). Between the trimmed V and J ends, which lost 4 bases and 6 bases, there was a span of 8 bases. The CDR3 runs to 12 residues. The DNA for the CDR3 is TGCGCCAGCAGTGGGACCACCGATACGCAGTATTTT. Translation: CASSGTTDTQYF.

The V gene is TRBV29-1, the J gene TRBJ1-2, with D unclear. The CDR3 is 10 amino acids. The germline V gene encodes CDR1 SQVTM and CDR2 ANQGSEA. Trimming took off 5 bases at V and 5 bases at J, with 6 bases between the two ends. CDR3: CSVLLYGYTF. The CDR3 nucleotides are TGCAGCGTTCTCCTTTATGGCTACACCTTC.